The clone carrying this T cell receptor beta chain came up a few times. This entry comes from a study of blood T cell repertoires in COVID-19. Study-wide background: The study drew acute and convalescent COVID-19 samples from the United States, Italy and Spain.

Germline V lookup: CDR1 GTSNPN, CDR2 SVGIG (reference sequence). CDR3 length: 12 amino acids. Trimming cost V 5 bases and J 7 bases, with 12 bases left between them. TCRdb's copy holds only in-frame clones and misses some; the assay was immunoSEQ multiplex PCR. The sample comprises about 150,000 clones, roughly 72% of which are singletons, and 3% to 4.5% rests with the top ten. Material: peripheral blood. This sequence joins TRBV30 and TRBJ1-5; a possible D gene is TRBD1 (6 bases). The receptor was derived from a woman aged 80 or over with acute or convalescent COVID-19. This CDR3 is CAWGGAQQPQHF. CDR3 bases: TGTGCCTGGGGGGGGGCGCAACAGCCCCAGCATTTT.